The entry that follows covers one T cell receptor (beta chain) sequence. Recruits, aged roughly 18 to 100 years, lived in approximately 26 US areas. For recovered donors of Cohort 3, there were two negative PCRs, clearance, or symptom resolution. The data originate from a study of blood T cell repertoires in COVID-19. The data were produced by immunoSEQ multiplex PCR, yet TCRdb's version contains in-frame clones alone and is incomplete. Of 300,000 to 350,000 clones in the sample, 70% to 90% are singletons; the top ten hold less than 2.5%. V trimming: 4 bases; J trimming: 2 bases; junction bases outside the gene matches: 6. This CDR3 has 15 amino acids. Looked up from germline, CDR1 is MRHNA and CDR2 is SNTAGT.

The sample consisted of PBMCs or T cells enriched from blood (not recorded which). The receptor comes from a young man who had recovered from COVID-19. The chain carries TRBV6-4 and TRBJ1-2, with 8 bases aligning to TRBD1. CDR3 nucleotide sequence: TGTGCCAGCAGTGGGGGGACAGGCTCAAACTATGGCTACACCTTC. Translation: CASSGGTGSNYGYTF.